The 18 T cell receptor beta chains presented below share a single source sample, sequenced in a study of cytomegalovirus exposure and HLA in healthy donors (dated 2017 in TCRdb). Receptor amplification or capture employed the immunoSEQ multiplex PCR assay. For the multiplex PCR, a mixture combining 60 forward primers for TCR Vbeta segments and 13 reverse primers for TCR Jbeta segments was used. The immuneACCESS repertoire file appears here via TCRdb, limited to in-frame rearrangements. These files lack a portion of the clones; in checked studies, under half of the deficit traces to unresolved V genes, and the cause of the others is not known. Counted in this sample were 110,000 to 150,000 clones; approximately 70% of them appeared once. Clones ranked in the top ten supply roughly 1.9% of the sample. The sequenced sample consisted of PBMCs. These receptors were obtained from a woman aged 55-75 years in good health and CMV-seropositive.

This rearrangement joins TRBV28 to TRBJ1-1; TRBD1 is a possible D gene (6 bases). V was trimmed by 2 bases and J by 6 bases, leaving 13 bases between them. This CDR3 region has 14 residues. Per the germline V gene, CDR1 is MDHEN and CDR2 is SYDVKM. The DNA of the CDR3 is TGTGCCAGCAGTTTACTGGGGGCTCGGTCTGAAGCTTTCTTT. This sequence encodes CASSLLGARSEAFF.

The V call is TRBV6-6, the J call TRBJ1-3; D is uncertain. Looked up from germline, CDR1 is MNHNY and CDR2 is SVGAGI (reference sequence). Trimming removed 8 bases at V and 5 bases at J, with 19 bases between. This CDR3 is built from 15 residues. CDR3 sequence (DNA): TGTGCCAGCGACGGTAGCCACGTGTCTCGAAACACCATATATTTT. Translated, it gives CASDGSHVSRNTIYF.

The genes are TRBV19 and TRBJ1-5, with a possible D match to TRBD1 (6 bases). Trimming stripped 3 bases from V and 3 bases from J, with 21 bases between. The germline V gene has CDR1 LNHDA and CDR2 SQIVND (reference sequence). The CDR3 has 18 amino acids. In DNA, the CDR3 is TGTGCCAGTAGTATCCAGGCCGCAGGGGTCCTCCTCAATCAGCCCCAGCATTTT. This sequence encodes CASSIQAAGVLLNQPQHF.

This chain uses TRBV7-3 with TRBJ2-6, with D unresolved. CDR1 and CDR2 (germline): SGHTA, FQGTGA. Trimming shortened V by 1 base and J by 0 bases, and 7 bases separated the two germline ends. The CDR3 runs 16 residues. The CDR3, as DNA: TGTGCCAGCAGCTTAAGGCCCCTCTCTGGGGCCAACGTCCTGACTTTC. Amino acids: CASSLRPLSGANVLTF.

This clone was counted only a few times. The J gene is TRBJ1-1, the V gene TRBV10-1; a possible D gene is TRBD1 (5 bases). Trimming took off 0 bases at V and 12 bases at J, with 11 bases between the two ends. There are 12 residues in the CDR3. CDR1 is WNHNN and CDR2 is SYGVQD in the germline V gene (reference sequence). The CDR3 reads CASSESRVATFF. The CDR3 coding sequence is TGCGCCAGCAGTGAGTCCAGGGTAGCAACTTTCTTT.

This clone was observed once. The chain couples TRBV10-3 to TRBJ1-1; tentative D call: TRBD1 (6 bases). This CDR3 has 14 amino acids. Trimming cost V 3 bases and J 4 bases, with 12 bases left between them. Germline values: CDR1 ENHRY, CDR2 SYGVKD. CDR3 in amino acids: CAISEGRGRTEAFF. In DNA form, the CDR3 reads TGTGCCATCAGTGAAGGCAGGGGTCGCACTGAAGCTTTCTTT.

This clone was detected only a few times. The chain joins TRBV30 to TRBJ1-1, with D possibly matching TRBD1 (5 bases). The CDR3 covers 16 residues. Germline CDR1 GTSNPN, CDR2 SVGIG (reference sequence). Trimming left V 4 bases short and J 3 bases short, with 21 bases between. Here the CDR3 reads CAWTANGRGDYTEAFF. The CDR3 nucleotides read TGTGCCTGGACCGCTAATGGTCGGGGGGACTACACTGAAGCTTTCTTT.

The chain couples TRBV25-1 to TRBJ2-6; 7 bases are a match to TRBD1. The CDR3 sequence is 17 residues long. Germline loops: CDR1 MGHDK, CDR2 SYGVNS. The V segment lost 2 bases and the J segment 2 bases; nucleotides outside the gene matches: 6. The CDR3 protein is CASSELTGYAGANVLTF. The CDR3 DNA is TGTGCCAGCAGTGAACTGACAGGGTACGCTGGGGCCAACGTCCTGACTTTC.

This chain connects TRBV28 to TRBJ2-3, with a weak D call TRBD2 (5 bases). Germline CDR1 is MDHEN and CDR2 is SYDVKM. With 4 bases removed from V and 6 bases from J, the gap between germline ends came to 14 bases. The CDR3 extends over 14 amino acids. CDR3 DNA sequence: TGTGCCAGCAGTTCGAGTGGAGAGCGGGATACGCAGTATTTT. Protein: CASSSSGERDTQYF. The full variable domain, completed using reference TRBV28 and TRBJ2-3, is DVKVTQSSRYLVKRTGEKVFLECVQDMDHENMFWYRQDPGLGLRLIYFSYDVKMKEKGDIPEGYSVSREKKERFSLILESASTNQTSMYLCASSSSGERDTQYFGPGTRLTVL.

The chain joins TRBV30 to TRBJ1-1, with D tentatively TRBD1 (6 bases). Trimming took 0 bases from V and 0 from J, leaving 17 bases between them. From germline, CDR1 is GTSNPN and CDR2 SVGIG (reference sequence). This CDR3 spans 17 amino acids. The CDR3 here is CAWSVLVRGRMNTEAFF. DNA of the CDR3: TGTGCCTGGAGTGTTCTTGTTAGGGGGAGAATGAACACTGAAGCTTTCTTT.

This chain uses TRBV5-1 with TRBJ2-5, with D maybe TRBD2 (5 bases). This CDR3 has 15 amino acids. V lost 0 bases and J 1 base, leaving 10 bases between the germline ends. The germline CDR1 and CDR2 sequences are SGHRS and YFSETQ. This CDR3 reads CASSLDGLTQETQYF. The DNA for the CDR3 is TGCGCCAGCAGCTTGGACGGACTCACCCAAGAGACCCAGTACTTC.

This chain uses TRBV5-1 with TRBJ2-5; D is undetermined. The germline gives CDR1 SGHRS, CDR2 YFSETQ. This CDR3 contains 14 residues. Trimming shortened V by 0 bases and J by 2 bases, and 8 bases separated the two germline ends. CDR3 in amino acids: CASSLVPGQETQYF. CDR3 nucleotide sequence: TGCGCCAGCAGCTTGGTTCCGGGTCAAGAGACCCAGTACTTC.

The rearrangement uses TRBV9 and TRBJ2-3, with 12 bases lining up with TRBD1. Germline V gene sequence: CDR1 SGDLS, CDR2 YYNGEE. After removal of 3 bases from V and 4 bases from J, the junction contained 6 bases not matched to a gene. This CDR3 is built from 16 residues. CDR3 loop: CASSAGGQGAADTQYF. DNA for the CDR3: TGTGCCAGCAGCGCGGGGGGACAGGGGGCGGCAGATACGCAGTATTTT.

There are a few counts of this clone. The chain combines TRBV7-9 with TRBJ1-1; D perhaps matches TRBD1 (6 bases). Germline V gene lookup returns CDR1 SEHNR and CDR2 FQNEAQ (reference sequence). There are 15 residues in the CDR3. The ends were cut back, 4 bases at V and 1 base at J, with 13 bases in the middle. DNA of the CDR3: TGTGCCAGCAGCTCCACTGGGACACCGAACACTGAAGCTTTCTTT. This translates into CASSSTGTPNTEAFF.

V gene TRBV5-1 combines with J gene TRBJ1-1; 7 bases align to TRBD1. Unmatched junction bases numbered 3, after V lost 1 base and J lost 0 bases. The CDR3 totals 15 residues. The germline V gene encodes CDR1 SGHRS and CDR2 YFSETQ. The CDR3 loop reads CASSLSGQLNTEAFF. The CDR3 nucleotides read TGCGCCAGCAGCTTGTCGGGACAGCTGAACACTGAAGCTTTCTTT.

This rearrangement joins TRBV5-1 to TRBJ2-3; 7 bases are a match to TRBD2. The CDR3 is made up of 15 amino acids. Germline trimming cut 2 bases from V and 5 bases from J; bases unmatched to any gene: 8. From germline, CDR1 is SGHRS and CDR2 YFSETQ. In nucleotides, the CDR3 is TGCGCCAGCAGCTTCCAGCGGGGAACGAAAGATACGCAGTATTTT. As protein: CASSFQRGTKDTQYF.

The gene calls are TRBV9 and TRBJ2-7; 7 bases are shared with TRBD2. Germline CDR1 SGDLS, CDR2 YYNGEE. The CDR3 covers 15 residues. Trimming cost V 3 bases and J 8 bases; bases outside gene matches: 14. CDR3 coding DNA: TGTGCCAGCAGCGCGGACCCAGGTGGGACTACCCAGCAGTACTTC. Translating gives CASSADPGGTTQQYF.

The chain carries TRBV28 and TRBJ1-4; no clear D. Germline-derived CDR1 and CDR2 are MDHEN and SYDVKM. Trimming left V 7 bases short and J 5 bases short, with 11 bases between. This CDR3 is 13 amino acids long. CDR3 protein: CASTRGSNEKLFF. The CDR3 nucleotides are TGTGCCAGCACCCGCGGGTCCAATGAAAAACTGTTTTTT.